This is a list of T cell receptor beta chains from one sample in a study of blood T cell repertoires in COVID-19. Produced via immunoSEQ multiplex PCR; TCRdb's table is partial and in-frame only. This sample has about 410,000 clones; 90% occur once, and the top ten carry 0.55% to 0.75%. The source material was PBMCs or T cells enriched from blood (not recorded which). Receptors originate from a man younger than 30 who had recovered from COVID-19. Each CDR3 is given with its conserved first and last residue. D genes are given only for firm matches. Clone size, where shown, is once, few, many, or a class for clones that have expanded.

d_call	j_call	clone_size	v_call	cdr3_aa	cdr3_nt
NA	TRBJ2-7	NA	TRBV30	CAWNRLSYEQYF	TGTGCCTGGAATAGATTGAGCTACGAGCAGTACTTC
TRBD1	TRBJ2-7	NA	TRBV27	CASSRGQGYEQYF	TGTGCCAGCAGCCGGGGACAGGGCTACGAGCAGTACTTC
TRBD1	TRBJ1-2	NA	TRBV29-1	CSVEGQGDGYTF	TGCAGCGTTGAGGGGCAGGGGGACGGCTACACCTTC
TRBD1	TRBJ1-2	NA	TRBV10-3	CAISVLTGERHGYTF	TGTGCCATCAGTGTTCTTACAGGGGAGAGGCATGGCTACACCTTC
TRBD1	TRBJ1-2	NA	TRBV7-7	CASSLEAGGDGYGYTF	TGTGCCAGCAGCTTAGAAGCAGGGGGCGACGGTTATGGCTACACCTTC
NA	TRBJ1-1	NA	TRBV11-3	CASSPVGGEGNTEAFF	TGTGCCAGCAGCCCAGTAGGGGGTGAAGGGAACACTGAAGCTTTCTTT
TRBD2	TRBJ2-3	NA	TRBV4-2	CASSQGRGASGSLGADTQYF	TGTGCCAGCAGCCAAGGTCGGGGGGCTAGCGGGAGTCTCGGGGCAGATACGCAGTATTTT
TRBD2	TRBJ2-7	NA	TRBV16	CASSQSLAGGTYEQYF	TGTGCCAGCAGCCAATCGCTAGCGGGAGGGACCTACGAGCAGTACTTC
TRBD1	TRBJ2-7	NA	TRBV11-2	CASSLEGTGRAEQYF	TGTGCCAGCAGCTTAGAGGGGACAGGGCGGGCCGAGCAGTACTTC
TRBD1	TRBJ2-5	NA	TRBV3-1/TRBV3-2	CASSQIETGFGQETQYF	TGTGCCAGCAGCCAAATAGAGACAGGGTTTGGGCAAGAGACCCAGTACTTC
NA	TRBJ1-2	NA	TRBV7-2	CASSLQQGSGGYTF	TGTGCCAGCAGCTTACAACAGGGAAGTGGTGGCTACACCTTC
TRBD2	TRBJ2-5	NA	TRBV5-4	CASSSSGRAGQETQYF	TGTGCCAGCAGCTCTAGCGGGAGGGCCGGCCAAGAGACCCAGTACTTC
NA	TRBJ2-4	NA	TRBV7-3	CASRLDLAVIFNIQYF	TGTGCCAGCAGACTAGATTTAGCGGTTATTTTTAACATTCAGTACTTC
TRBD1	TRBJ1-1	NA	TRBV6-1	CASSENRGRGAFF	TGTGCCAGCAGTGAAAACAGGGGGCGGGGAGCTTTCTTT
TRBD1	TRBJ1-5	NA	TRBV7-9	CASSLETGAHSNQPQHF	TGTGCCAGCAGCTTAGAGACAGGGGCCCATAGCAATCAGCCCCAGCATTTT
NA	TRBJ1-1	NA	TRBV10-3	CAIKGQPGTEAFF	TGTGCCATCAAAGGACAGCCTGGCACTGAAGCTTTCTTT
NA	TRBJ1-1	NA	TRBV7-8	CASSWGGTEAFF	TGTGCCAGCAGCTGGGGAGGGACTGAAGCTTTCTTT
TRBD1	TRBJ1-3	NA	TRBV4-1	CASSQLPQGGGNTIYF	TGCGCCAGCAGCCAACTCCCCCAGGGGGGTGGAAACACCATATATTTT
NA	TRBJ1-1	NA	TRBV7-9	CASSYERGTEAFF	TGTGCCAGCAGCTACGAACGGGGCACTGAAGCTTTCTTT
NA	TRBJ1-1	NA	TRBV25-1	CASKGAEAFF	TGTGCCAGCAAAGGGGCTGAAGCTTTCTTT
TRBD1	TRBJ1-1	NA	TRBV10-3	CATSTGEAEAFF	TGTGCCACCTCGACAGGGGAGGCTGAAGCTTTCTTT
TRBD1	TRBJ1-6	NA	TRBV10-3	CAISEGTAYNSPLHF	TGTGCCATCAGTGAGGGGACAGCCTATAATTCACCCCTCCACTTT
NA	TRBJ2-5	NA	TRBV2	CASRKTSKETQYF	TGTGCCAGCAGGAAGACATCTAAAGAGACCCAGTACTTC
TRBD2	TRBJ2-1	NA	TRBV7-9	CASSLVYLAGGEQFF	TGTGCCAGCAGCTTAGTTTACCTAGCGGGAGGTGAGCAGTTCTTC
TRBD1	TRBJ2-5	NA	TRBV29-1	CSSRQGETQYF	TGCAGCTCAAGACAGGGGGAGACCCAGTACTTC
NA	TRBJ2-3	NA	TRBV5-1	CASSLGHTSTDTQYF	TGCGCCAGCAGCTTGGGACACACTAGCACAGATACGCAGTATTTT
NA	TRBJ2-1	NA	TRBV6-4	CASSDERGNEQFF	TGTGCCAGCAGTGACGAACGGGGTAATGAGCAGTTCTTC
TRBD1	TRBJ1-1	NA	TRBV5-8	CASSLDRGQAFF	TGTGCCAGCAGCTTGGACAGGGGGCAAGCTTTCTTT
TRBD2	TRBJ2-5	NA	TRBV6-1	CASSDPSGRIGRAQYF	TGTGCCAGCAGTGATCCCAGCGGGAGAATTGGGCGCGCCCAGTACTTC
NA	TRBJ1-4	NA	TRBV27	CASSFLDRPREKLFF	TGTGCCAGCAGTTTCCTTGACAGGCCTCGAGAAAAACTGTTTTTT
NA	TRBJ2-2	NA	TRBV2	CASSEEVSLNTGELFF	TGTGCCAGCAGTGAAGAGGTTAGCCTGAACACCGGGGAGCTGTTTTTT
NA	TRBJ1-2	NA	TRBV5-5	CASSSNPPGLLHTF	TGTGCCAGCAGCTCGAATCCACCGGGACTCCTACACACCTTC
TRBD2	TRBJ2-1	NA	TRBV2	CASSVLAGGFGEQFF	TGTGCCAGCAGTGTACTAGCGGGGGGATTTGGTGAGCAGTTCTTC
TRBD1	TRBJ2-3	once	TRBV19	CASRQTGTGLTDTQYF	TGTGCCAGTAGACAAACCGGGACAGGGTTAACAGATACGCAGTATTTT
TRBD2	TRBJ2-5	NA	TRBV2	CATTGLERPETQYF	TGTGCCACCACGGGACTAGAGCGACCGGAGACCCAGTACTTC
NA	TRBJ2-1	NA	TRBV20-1	CSALQGNEQFF	TGCAGTGCTCTGCAGGGCAATGAGCAGTTCTTC
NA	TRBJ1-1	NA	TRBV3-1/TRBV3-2	CASSRGVAANTEAFF	TGTGCCAGCAGCCGGGGGGTCGCGGCGAACACTGAAGCTTTCTTT
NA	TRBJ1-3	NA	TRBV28	CASSLGASGNTIYF	TGTGCCAGCAGTTTAGGGGCCTCTGGAAACACCATATATTTT
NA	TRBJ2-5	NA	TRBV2	CASRLGQETQYF	TGTGCCAGCAGGCTAGGTCAGGAGACCCAGTACTTC
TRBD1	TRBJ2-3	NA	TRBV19	CASSMGRQGPGDTQYF	TGTGCCAGTAGTATGGGCAGACAGGGGCCAGGAGATACGCAGTATTTT
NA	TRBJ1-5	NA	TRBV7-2	CASSLSAYDQPQHF	TGTGCCAGCAGCTTGAGTGCTTACGATCAGCCCCAGCATTTT
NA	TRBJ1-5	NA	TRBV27	CASRPYLGGQPQHF	TGTGCCAGCCGGCCATATCTAGGGGGTCAGCCCCAGCATTTT
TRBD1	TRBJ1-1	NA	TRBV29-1	CSGDRGSTEAFF	TGCAGCGGTGACAGGGGGTCAACTGAAGCTTTCTTT
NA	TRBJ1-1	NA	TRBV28	CASGHTEAFF	TGTGCCAGCGGGCACACTGAAGCTTTCTTT
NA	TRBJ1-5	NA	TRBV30	CAWSVTVYQPQHF	TGTGCCTGGAGTGTGACAGTTTATCAGCCCCAGCATTTT
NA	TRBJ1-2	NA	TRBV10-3	CAISVDGQSFYGYTF	TGTGCCATCAGTGTGGACGGACAATCTTTCTATGGCTACACCTTC
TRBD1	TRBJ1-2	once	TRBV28	CASSLRDRGYTF	TGTGCCAGCAGTCTAAGGGACAGAGGCTACACCTTC
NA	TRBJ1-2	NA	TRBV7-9	CASSLGVDYGYTF	TGTGCCAGCAGCTTAGGAGTTGACTATGGCTACACCTTC
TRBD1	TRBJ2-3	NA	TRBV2	CASSRTGGGGDTQYF	TGTGCCAGCAGCAGGACAGGGGGTGGGGGAGATACGCAGTATTTT
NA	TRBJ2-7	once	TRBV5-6	CASSLAIWAGEQYSYEQYF	TGTGCCAGCAGCTTGGCTATATGGGCAGGGGAGCAATACTCCTACGAGCAGTACTTC
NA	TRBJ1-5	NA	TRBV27	CASRPESLGNQPQHF	TGTGCCAGCAGACCTGAAAGTCTAGGCAATCAGCCCCAGCATTTT